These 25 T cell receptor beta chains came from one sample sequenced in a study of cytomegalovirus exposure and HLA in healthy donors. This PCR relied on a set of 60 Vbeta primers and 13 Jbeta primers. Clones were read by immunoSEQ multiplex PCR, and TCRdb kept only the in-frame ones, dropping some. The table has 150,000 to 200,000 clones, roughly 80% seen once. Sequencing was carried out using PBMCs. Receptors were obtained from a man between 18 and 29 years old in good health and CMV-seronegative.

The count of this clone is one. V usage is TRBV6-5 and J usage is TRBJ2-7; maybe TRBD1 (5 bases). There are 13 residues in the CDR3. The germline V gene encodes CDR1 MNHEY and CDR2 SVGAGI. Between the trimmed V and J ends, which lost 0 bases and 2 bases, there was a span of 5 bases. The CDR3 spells CASSYSRAYEQYF. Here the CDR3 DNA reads TGTGCCAGCAGTTACTCCAGGGCCTACGAGCAGTACTTC.

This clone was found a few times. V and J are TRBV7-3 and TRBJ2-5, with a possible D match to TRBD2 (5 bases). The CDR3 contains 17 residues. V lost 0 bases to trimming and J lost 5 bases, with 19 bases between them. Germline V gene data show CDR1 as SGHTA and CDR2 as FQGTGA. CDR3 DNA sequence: TGTGCCAGCAGCTTAACGGGTCGCGGAGGTTCGGGGGAGACCCAGTACTTC. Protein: CASSLTGRGGSGETQYF.

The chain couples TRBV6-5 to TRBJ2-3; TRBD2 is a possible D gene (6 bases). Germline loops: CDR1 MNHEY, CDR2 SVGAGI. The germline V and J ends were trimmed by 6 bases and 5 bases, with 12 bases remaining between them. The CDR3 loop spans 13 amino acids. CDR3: CASSRIAEDTQYF. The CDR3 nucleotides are TGTGCCAGCAGCCGGATAGCGGAAGATACGCAGTATTTT.

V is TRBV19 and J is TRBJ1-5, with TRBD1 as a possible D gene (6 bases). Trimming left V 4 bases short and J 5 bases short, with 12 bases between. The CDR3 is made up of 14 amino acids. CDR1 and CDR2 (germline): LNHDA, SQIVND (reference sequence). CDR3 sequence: CASSTGQQYQPQHF. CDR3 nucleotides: TGTGCCAGTAGTACAGGACAGCAATATCAGCCCCAGCATTTT.

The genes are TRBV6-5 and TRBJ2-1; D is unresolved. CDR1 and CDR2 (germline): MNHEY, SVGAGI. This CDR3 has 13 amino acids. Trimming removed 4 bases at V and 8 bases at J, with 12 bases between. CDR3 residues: CASSSFPRDEQFF. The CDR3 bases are TGTGCCAGCAGTTCGTTTCCCCGGGATGAGCAGTTCTTC.

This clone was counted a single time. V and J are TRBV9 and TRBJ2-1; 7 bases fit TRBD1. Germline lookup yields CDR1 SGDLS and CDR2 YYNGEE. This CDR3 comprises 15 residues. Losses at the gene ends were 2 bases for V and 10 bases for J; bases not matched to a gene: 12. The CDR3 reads CASSVGQLGTGEQFF. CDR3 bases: TGTGCCAGCAGCGTGGGACAGCTGGGGACGGGAGAGCAGTTCTTC.

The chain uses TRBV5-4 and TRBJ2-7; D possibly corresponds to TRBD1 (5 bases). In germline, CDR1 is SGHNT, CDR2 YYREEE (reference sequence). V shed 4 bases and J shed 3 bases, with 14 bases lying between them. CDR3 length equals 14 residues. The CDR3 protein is CASSLGYRHYEQYF. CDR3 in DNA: TGTGCCAGCAGCCTTGGGTACAGGCACTACGAGCAGTACTTC.

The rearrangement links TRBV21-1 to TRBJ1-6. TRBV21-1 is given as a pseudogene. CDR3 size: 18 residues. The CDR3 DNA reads TGTGCCAGCAGCCCTCTCTCCCACACTAACCCTTCGAATTCACCCCTCCACTTT. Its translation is CASSPLSHTNPSNSPLHF.

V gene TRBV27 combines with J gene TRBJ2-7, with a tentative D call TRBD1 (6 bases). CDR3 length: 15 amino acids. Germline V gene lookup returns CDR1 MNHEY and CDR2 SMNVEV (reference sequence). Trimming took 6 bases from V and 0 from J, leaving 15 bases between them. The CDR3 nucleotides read TGTGCCAGCAGATCCACAGGGTCAAGCTCCTACGAGCAGTACTTC. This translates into CASRSTGSSSYEQYF.

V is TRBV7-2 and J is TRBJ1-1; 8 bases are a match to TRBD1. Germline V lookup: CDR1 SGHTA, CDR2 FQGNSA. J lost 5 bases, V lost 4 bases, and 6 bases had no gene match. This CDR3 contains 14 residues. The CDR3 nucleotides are TGTGCCAGCAGCTCCGGACAGGGTAGGACTGAAGCTTTCTTT. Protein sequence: CASSSGQGRTEAFF.

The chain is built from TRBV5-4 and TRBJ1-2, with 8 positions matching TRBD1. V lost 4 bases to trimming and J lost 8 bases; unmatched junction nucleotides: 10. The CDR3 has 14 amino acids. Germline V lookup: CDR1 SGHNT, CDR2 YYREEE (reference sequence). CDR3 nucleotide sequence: TGTGCCAGCAGCCTGGACAGGGAGGGAAGCGGCTACACCTTC. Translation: CASSLDREGSGYTF. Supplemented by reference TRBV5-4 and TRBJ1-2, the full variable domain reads ETGVTQSPTHLIKTRGQQVTLRCSSQSGHNTVSWYQQALGQGPQFIFQYYREEENGRGNFPPRFSGLQFPNYSSELNVNALELDDSALYLCASSLDREGSGYTFGSGTRLTVV.

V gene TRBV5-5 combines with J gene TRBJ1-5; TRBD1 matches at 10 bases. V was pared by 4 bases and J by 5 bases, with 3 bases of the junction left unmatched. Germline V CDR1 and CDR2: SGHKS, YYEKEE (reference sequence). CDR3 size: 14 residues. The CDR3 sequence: CASSPGTGDQPQHF. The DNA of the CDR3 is TGTGCCAGCAGCCCTGGGACAGGGGATCAGCCCCAGCATTTT.

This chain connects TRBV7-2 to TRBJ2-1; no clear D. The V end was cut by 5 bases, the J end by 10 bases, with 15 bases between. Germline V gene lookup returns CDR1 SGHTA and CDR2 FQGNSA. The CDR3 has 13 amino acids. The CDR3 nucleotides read TGTGCCAGCAGCCTGACGCAGGATGGCGAGCAGTTCTTC. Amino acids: CASSLTQDGEQFF. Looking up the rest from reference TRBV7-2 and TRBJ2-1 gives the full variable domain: GAGVSQSPSNKVTEKGKDVELRCDPISGHTALYWYRQSLGQGLEFLIYFQGNSAPDKSGLPSDRFSAERTGGSVSTLTIQRTQQEDSAVYLCASSLTQDGEQFFGPGTRLTVL.

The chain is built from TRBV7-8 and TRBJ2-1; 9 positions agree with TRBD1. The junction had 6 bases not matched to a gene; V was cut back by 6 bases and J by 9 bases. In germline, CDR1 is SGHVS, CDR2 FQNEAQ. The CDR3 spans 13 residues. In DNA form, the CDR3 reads TGTGCCAGCAGGGGGACAGGGATGGGTGAGCAGTTCTTC. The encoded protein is CASRGTGMGEQFF.

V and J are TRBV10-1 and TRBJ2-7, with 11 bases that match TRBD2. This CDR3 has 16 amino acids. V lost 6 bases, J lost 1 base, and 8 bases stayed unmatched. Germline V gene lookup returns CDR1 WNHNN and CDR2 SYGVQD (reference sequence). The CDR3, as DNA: TGCGCCAGCAGCCCACTAGCGGGAGAATTTTCCTACGAGCAGTACTTC. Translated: CASSPLAGEFSYEQYF.

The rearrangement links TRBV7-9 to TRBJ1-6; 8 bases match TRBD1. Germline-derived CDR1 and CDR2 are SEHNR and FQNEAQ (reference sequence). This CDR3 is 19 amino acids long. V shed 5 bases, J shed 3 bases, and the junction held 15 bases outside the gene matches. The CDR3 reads CASSTQTLGQVYYNSPLHF. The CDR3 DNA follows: TGTGCCAGCAGCACACAGACCTTGGGACAGGTCTACTATAATTCACCCCTCCACTTT. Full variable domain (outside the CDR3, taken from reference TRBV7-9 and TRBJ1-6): DTGVSQNPRHKITKRGQNVTFRCDPISEHNRLYWYRQTLGQGPEFLTYFQNEAQLEKSRLLSDRFSAERPKGSFSTLEIQRTEQGDSAMYLCASSTQTLGQVYYNSPLHFGNGTRLTVT.

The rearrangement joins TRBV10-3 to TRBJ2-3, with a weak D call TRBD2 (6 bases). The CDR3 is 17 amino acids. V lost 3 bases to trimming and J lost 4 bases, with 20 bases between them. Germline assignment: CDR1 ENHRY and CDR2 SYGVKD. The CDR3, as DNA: TGTGCCATCAGTGACTCCGGGACTTCCAAGACAGCAGATACGCAGTATTTT. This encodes CAISDSGTSKTADTQYF.

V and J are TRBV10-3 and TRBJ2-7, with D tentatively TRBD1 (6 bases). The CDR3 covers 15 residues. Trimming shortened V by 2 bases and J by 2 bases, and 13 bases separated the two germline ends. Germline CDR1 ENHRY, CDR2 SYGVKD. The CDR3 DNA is TGTGCCATCAGTGAGAAAAGGGGGAACCCCTACGAGCAGTACTTC. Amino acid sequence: CAISEKRGNPYEQYF.

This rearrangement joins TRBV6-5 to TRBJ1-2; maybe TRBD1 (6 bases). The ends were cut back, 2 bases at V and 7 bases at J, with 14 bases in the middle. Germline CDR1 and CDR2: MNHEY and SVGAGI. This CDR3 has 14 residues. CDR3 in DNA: TGTGCCAGCAGTTACGGGGGCGGTTCTGCTGGCTACACCTTC. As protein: CASSYGGGSAGYTF.

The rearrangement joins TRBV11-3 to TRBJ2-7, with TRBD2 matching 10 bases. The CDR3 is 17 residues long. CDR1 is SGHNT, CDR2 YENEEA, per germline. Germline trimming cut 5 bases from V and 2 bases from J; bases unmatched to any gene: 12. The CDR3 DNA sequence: TGTGCCAGCAGCCTAGCCTCTAGCGGGAGCTTTCCCTACGAGCAGTACTTC. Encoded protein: CASSLASSGSFPYEQYF.

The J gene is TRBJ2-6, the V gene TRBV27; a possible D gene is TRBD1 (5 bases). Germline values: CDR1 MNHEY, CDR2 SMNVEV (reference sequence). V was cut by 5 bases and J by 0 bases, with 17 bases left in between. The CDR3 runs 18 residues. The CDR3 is CASSALVTGHSGANVLTF. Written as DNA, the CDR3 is TGTGCCAGCAGTGCTCTGGTTACAGGACACTCTGGGGCCAACGTCCTGACTTTC.

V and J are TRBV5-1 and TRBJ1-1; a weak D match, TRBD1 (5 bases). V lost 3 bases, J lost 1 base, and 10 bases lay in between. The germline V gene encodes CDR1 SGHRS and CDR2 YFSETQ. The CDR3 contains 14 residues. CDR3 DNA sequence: TGCGCCAGCAGCTGGGGCCGGACGAACACTGAAGCTTTCTTT. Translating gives CASSWGRTNTEAFF.

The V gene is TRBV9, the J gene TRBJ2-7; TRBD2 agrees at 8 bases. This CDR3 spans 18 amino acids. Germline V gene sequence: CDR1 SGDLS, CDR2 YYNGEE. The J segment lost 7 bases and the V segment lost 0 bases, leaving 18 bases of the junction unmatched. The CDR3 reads CASSVGRAPSGGVGEQYF. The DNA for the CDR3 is TGTGCCAGCAGCGTAGGGAGGGCGCCAAGCGGGGGAGTTGGGGAGCAGTACTTC.

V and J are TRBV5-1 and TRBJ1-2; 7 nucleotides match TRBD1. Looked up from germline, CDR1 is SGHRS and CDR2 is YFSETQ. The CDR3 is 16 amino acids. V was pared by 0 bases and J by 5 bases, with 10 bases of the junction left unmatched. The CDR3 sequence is CASSLDWFTGEYGYTF. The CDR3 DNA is TGCGCCAGCAGCTTGGACTGGTTCACAGGGGAGTATGGCTACACCTTC.

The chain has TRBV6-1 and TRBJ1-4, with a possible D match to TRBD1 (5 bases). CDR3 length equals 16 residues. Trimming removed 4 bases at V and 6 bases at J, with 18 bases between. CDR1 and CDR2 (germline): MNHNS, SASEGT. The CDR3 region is CASSGKGAAYYEKLFF. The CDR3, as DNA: TGTGCCAGCAGTGGTAAAGGGGCCGCATACTATGAAAAACTGTTTTTT.